This TCR beta chain was obtained from a study of OX40 agonist ivuxolimab in advanced cancers. Study summary: Head and neck, renal cell, melanoma or hepatocellular carcinoma were the cancers that dose-escalation patients had. Averaging roughly 60 years in age, with a range of roughly 23 to 80, the cohort was approximately 83% male.

The table came from immunoSEQ multiplex PCR; TCRdb's copy has only in-frame clones and leaves some out. The sample yields about 82,000 clones, 75% to 90% seen once. Study-level findings and limits: Low normalized T-cell clonal expansion was additionally recorded for some nonresponders.

A remark on this clone: Its antigen is undetermined.

Germline V gene sequence: CDR1 SGHRS, CDR2 YFSETQ. This CDR3 has 13 amino acids. Deletions cut 5 bases from V and 1 base from J, with 9 bases between. The TCR originated in an adult with an advanced solid tumor such as melanoma, head and neck, liver or kidney cancer. The chain combines TRBV5-1 with TRBJ1-1, with a tentative D call TRBD1 (5 bases). The sample here was CD4+ or CD8+ T cells sorted from blood, taken in a trial of the OX40 agonist ivuxolimab. CDR3 bases: TGCGCCAGCAGTTCGACAGCGAACACTGAAGCTTTCTTT. Translating gives CASSSTANTEAFF.